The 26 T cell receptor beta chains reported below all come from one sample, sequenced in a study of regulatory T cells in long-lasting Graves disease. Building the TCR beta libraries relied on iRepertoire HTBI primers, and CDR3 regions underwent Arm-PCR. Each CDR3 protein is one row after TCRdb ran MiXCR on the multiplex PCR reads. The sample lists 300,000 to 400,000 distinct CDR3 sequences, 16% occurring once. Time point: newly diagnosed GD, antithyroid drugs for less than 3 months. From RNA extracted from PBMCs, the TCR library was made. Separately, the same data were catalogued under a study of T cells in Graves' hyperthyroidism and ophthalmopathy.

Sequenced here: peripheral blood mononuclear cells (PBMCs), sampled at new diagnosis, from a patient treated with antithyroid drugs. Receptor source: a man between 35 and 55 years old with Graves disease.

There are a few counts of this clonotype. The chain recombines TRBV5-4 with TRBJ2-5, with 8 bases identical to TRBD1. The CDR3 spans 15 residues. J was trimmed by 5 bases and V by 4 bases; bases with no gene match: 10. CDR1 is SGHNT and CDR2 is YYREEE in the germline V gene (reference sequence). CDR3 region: CASSRQGSTRETQYF. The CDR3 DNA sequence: TGTGCCAGCAGCCGACAGGGGTCCACCCGGGAGACCCAGTACTTC.

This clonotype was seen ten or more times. For the CDR3, the DNA is TGCAGTGCTAGACTAACTAGCGGGGGCACAGATACGCAGTATTTT. Encoded protein: CSARLTSGGTDTQYF. The chain uses TRBV20-1 and TRBJ2-3; TRBD2 aligns across 10 bases. Germline V CDR1 and CDR2: DFQATT, SNEGSKA (reference sequence). With V trimmed by 2 bases and J by 1 base, 3 bases remained unmatched. The length of the CDR3 is 15 residues.

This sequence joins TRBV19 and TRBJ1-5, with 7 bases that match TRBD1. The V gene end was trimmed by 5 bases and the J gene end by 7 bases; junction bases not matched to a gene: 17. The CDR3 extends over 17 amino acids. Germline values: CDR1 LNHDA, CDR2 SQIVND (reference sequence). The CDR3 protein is CASSSPGGDSWGQPQHF. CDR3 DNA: TGTGCCAGTAGTTCCCCAGGGGGGGACAGTTGGGGGCAGCCCCAGCATTTT.

The CDR3 is CASSLYVQGVYGYTF. The CDR3, as DNA: TGTGCCAGCAGCTTATACGTACAGGGTGTCTATGGCTACACCTTC. This chain connects TRBV7-2 to TRBJ1-2; maybe TRBD1 (6 bases). CDR3 length: 15 residues. Germline CDR1 is SGHTA and CDR2 is FQGNSA. Between the trimmed V and J ends, which lost 2 bases and 4 bases, there was a span of 14 bases.

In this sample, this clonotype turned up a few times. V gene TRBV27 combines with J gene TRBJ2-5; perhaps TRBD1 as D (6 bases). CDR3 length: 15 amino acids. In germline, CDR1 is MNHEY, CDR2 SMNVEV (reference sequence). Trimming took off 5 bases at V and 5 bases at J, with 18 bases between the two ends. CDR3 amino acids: CASSGLGGREETQYF. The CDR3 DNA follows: TGTGCCAGCAGTGGGTTAGGGGGACGCGAGGAGACCCAGTACTTC.

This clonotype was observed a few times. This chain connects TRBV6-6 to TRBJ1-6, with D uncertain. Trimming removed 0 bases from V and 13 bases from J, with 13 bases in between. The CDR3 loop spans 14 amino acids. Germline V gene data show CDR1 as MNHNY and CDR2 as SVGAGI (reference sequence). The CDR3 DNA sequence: TGTGCCAGCAGTTACTCGGGTCTGTCTTCCCCCCTCCACTTT. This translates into CASSYSGLSSPLHF.

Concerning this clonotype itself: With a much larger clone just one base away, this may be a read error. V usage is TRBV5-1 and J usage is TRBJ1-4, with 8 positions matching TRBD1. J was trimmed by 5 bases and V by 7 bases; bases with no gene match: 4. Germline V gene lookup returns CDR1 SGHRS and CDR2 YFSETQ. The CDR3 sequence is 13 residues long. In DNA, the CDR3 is TGCGCCAGCGGCCGGGACAGGAATGAAAAACTGTTTTTT. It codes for CASGRDRNEKLFF. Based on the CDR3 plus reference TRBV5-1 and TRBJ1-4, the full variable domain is KAGVTQTPRYLIKTRGQQVTLSCSPISGHRSVSWYQQTPGQGLQFLFEYFSETQRNKGNFPGRFSGRQFSNSRSEMNVSTLELGDSALYLCASGRDRNEKLFFGSGTQLSVL.

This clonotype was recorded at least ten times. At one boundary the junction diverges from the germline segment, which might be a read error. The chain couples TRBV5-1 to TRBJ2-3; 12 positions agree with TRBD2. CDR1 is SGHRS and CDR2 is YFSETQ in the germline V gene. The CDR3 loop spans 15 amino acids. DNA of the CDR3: TGTGCCAGCAGCGCGGGACTAGCGGGTTCAGATACGCAGTATTTT. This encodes CASSAGLAGSDTQYF. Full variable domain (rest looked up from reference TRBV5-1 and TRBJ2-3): KAGVTQTPRYLIKTRGQQVTLSCSPISGHRSVSWYQQTPGQGLQFLFEYFSETQRNKGNFPGRFSGRQFSNSRSEMNVSTLELGDSALYLCASSAGLAGSDTQYFGPGTRLTVL.

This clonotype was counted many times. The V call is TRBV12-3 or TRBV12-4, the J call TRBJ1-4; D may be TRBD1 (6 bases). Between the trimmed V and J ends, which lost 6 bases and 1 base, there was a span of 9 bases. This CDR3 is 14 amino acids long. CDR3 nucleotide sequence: TGTGCCAGCAGACCGACAGGAACTAATGAAAAACTGTTTTTT. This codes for CASRPTGTNEKLFF.

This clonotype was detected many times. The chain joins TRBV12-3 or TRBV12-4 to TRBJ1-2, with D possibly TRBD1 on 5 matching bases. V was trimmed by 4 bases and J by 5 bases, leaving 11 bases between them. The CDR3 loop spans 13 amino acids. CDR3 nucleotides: TGTGCCAGCAGTTCCGGGACCTTTTATGGCTACACCTTC. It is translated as CASSSGTFYGYTF.

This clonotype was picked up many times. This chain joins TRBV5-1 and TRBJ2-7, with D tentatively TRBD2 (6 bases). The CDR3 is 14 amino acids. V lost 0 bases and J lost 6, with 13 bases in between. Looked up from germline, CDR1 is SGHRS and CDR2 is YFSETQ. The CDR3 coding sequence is TGCGCCAGCAGCTTGGCGGGGGTGGGAAGCGAGCAGTACTTC. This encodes CASSLAGVGSEQYF.

CDR3 in amino acids: CASSLATAQGSPYNEQFF. The CDR3 DNA follows: TGCGCCAGCAGCTTGGCCACGGCCCAGGGGAGTCCCTACAATGAGCAGTTCTTC. The chain uses TRBV5-1 and TRBJ2-1; D might be TRBD1 (6 bases). CDR3 length equals 18 residues. The germline gives CDR1 SGHRS, CDR2 YFSETQ. Deletions cut 0 bases from V and 2 bases from J, with 18 bases between.

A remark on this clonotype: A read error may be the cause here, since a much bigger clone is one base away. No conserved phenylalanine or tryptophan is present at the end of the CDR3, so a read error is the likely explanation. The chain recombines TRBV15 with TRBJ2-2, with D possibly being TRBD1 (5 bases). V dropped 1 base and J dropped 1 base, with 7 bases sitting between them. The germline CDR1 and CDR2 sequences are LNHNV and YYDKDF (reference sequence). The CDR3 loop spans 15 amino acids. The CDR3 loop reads CATSRGQKNTGELFY. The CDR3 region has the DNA TGTGCCACCAGCAGAGGACAGAAGAACACCGGGGAGCTGTTTTAT.

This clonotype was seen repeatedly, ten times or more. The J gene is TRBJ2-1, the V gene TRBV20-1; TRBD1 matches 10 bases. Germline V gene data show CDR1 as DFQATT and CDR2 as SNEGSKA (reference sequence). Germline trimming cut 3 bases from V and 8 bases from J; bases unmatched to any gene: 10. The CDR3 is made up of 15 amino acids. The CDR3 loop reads CSARKTGGFIDEQFF. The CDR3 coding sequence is TGCAGTGCTAGGAAGACAGGGGGCTTTATCGATGAGCAGTTCTTC.

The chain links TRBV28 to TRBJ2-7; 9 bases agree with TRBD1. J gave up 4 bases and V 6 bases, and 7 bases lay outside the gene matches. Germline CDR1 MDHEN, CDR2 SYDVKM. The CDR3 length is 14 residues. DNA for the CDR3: TGTGCCAGCAGGACCGGGACAGGGTCTTACGAGCAGTACTTC. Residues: CASRTGTGSYEQYF.

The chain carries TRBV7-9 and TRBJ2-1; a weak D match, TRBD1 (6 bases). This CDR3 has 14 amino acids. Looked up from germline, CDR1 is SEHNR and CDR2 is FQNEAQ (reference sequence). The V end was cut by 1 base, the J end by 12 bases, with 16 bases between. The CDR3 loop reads CASSLGTVLFRQFF. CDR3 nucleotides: TGTGCCAGCAGCTTAGGGACAGTCCTTTTCAGGCAGTTCTTC.

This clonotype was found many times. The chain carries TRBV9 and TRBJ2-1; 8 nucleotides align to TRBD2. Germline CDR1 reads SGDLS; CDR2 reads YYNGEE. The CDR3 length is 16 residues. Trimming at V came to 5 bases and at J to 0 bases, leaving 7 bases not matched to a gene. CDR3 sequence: CASSLLGTSSYNEQFF. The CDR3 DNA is TGTGCCAGCAGTCTACTCGGGACTAGCTCCTACAATGAGCAGTTCTTC. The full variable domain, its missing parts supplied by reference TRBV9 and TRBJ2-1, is DSGVTQTPKHLITATGQRVTLRCSPRSGDLSVYWYQQSLDQGLQFLIQYYNGEERAKGNILERFSAQQFPDLHSELNLSSLELGDSALYFCASSLLGTSSYNEQFFGPGTRLTVL.

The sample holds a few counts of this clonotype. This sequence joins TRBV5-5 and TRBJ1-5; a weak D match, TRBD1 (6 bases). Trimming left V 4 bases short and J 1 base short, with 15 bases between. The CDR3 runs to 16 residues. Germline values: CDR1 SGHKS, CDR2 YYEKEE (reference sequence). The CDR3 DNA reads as TGTGCCAGCAGCGTTGCGGGGGGCTCGAGCAATCAGCCCCAGCATTTT. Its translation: CASSVAGGSSNQPQHF.

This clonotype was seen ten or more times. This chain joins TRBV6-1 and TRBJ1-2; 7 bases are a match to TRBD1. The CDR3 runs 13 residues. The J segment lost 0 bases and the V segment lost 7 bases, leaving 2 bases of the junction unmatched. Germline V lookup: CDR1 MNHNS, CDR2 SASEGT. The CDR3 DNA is TGTGCCAGCATGGACAGGACTAACTATGGCTACACCTTC. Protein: CASMDRTNYGYTF.

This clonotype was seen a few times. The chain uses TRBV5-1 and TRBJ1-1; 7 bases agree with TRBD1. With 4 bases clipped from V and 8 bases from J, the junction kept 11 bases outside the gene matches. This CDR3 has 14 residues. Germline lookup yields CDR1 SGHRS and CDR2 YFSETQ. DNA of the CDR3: TGCGCCAGCAGCGGGCGGGACAGCGTAACGGAAGCTTTCTTT. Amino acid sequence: CASSGRDSVTEAFF.

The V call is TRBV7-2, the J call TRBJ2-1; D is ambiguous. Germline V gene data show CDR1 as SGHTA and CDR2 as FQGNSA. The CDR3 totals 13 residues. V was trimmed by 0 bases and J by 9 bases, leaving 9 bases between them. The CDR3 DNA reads TGTGCCAGCAGCTTAGCGGTCCGTCTTGAGCAGTTCTTC. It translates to CASSLAVRLEQFF.

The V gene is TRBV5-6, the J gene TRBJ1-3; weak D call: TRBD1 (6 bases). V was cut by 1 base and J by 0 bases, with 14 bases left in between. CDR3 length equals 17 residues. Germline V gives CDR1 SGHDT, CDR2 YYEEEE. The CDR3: CASSLWGGKYSGNTIYF. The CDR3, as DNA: TGTGCCAGCAGCTTGTGGGGGGGCAAATACTCTGGAAACACCATATATTTT.

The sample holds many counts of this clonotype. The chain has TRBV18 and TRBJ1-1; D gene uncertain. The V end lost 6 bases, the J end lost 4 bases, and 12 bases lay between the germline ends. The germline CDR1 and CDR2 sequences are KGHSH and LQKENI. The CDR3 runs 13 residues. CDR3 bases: TGTGCCAGCTCTGCCGCGGCAGGCACTGAAGCTTTCTTT. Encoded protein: CASSAAAGTEAFF.

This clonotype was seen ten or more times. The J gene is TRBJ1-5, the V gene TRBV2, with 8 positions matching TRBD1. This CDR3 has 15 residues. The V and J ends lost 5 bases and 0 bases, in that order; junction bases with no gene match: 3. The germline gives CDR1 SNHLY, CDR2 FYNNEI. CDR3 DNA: TGTGCCAGCAGTCAGGGGGCGTATAGCAATCAGCCCCAGCATTTT. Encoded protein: CASSQGAYSNQPQHF.

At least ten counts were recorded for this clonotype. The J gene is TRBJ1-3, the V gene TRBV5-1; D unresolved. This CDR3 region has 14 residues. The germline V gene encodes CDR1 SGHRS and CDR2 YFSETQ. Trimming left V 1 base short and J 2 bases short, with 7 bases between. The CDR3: CASSLSSPGNTIYF. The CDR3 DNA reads TGCGCCAGCAGCTTGAGTTCGCCTGGAAACACCATATATTTT.

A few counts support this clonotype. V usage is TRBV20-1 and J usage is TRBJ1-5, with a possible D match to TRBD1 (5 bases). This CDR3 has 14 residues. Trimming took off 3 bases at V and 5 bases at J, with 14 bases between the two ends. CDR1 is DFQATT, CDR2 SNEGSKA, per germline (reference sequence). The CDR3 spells CSASAGGEDQPQHF. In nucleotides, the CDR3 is TGCAGTGCTAGCGCCGGAGGGGAGGATCAGCCCCAGCATTTT.